This T cell receptor beta chain was captured by sequencing in a study of T-cell reconstitution after alpha-beta-depleted transplantation in children. Study-wide results and caveats: For some patients, TCRbeta diversity was high at day 60 because of recipient T cells and thymic progenitors that survived. Several hundred graft clones that had expanded were reportedly the source of alpha-beta T cells about two months after transplant.

About this clonotype itself: Its specificity is unknown.

Construction of the TCRbeta library involved unique molecular identifiers. TCRdb recomputed calls from the PCR reads with MiXCR, one row per CDR3 protein. The sample shows roughly 790,000 distinct CDR3 sequences, around 17% of them seen only once. Trimming left V 1 base short and J 4 bases short, with 14 bases between. The length of the CDR3 is 15 residues. The V gene's germline CDR1 is MGHRA and CDR2 YSYEKL. This specimen consisted of PBMCs, mostly from graft donor cells, obtained 360 days after TCRalphabeta/CD19-depleted stem cell transplant. This clonotype originated in a male patient aged 10 to 17 who had a stem cell transplant for acute lymphoblastic leukemia, so the T cells may come from the graft donor. The chain is built from TRBV4-1 and TRBJ2-7, with D hard to call. Written as DNA, the CDR3 is TGCGCCAGCAGCCAAGCCCTTCGATGGTGGTACGAGCAGTACTTC. As protein: CASSQALRWWYEQYF.